Listed here are 5 T cell receptor beta chains from one sample, sequenced in a study of T cell repertoires in cytomegalovirus infection. The antigens these receptors bind are not known. MiXCR, applied by TCRdb to the reads, yields one record per CDR3 protein. Of just over 450,000 distinct CDR3 sequences listed, 40% to 50% were seen once; the top ten hold around 45%. The material sequenced was cultured PBMCs, taken from culture after CMV antigen stimulation. The source is a human donor in good health (CMV status not recorded). Some clones in this sample may be carry-over from other donors' samples.

There are a few counts of this clonotype. V is TRBV6-1 and J is TRBJ2-1, with D possibly being TRBD2 (6 bases). The V end was cut by 4 bases, the J end by 6 bases, with 19 bases between. The CDR3 is made up of 16 amino acids. Germline values: CDR1 MNHNS, CDR2 SASEGT. CDR3 amino acids: CASSVNLAAPINEQFF. The DNA of the CDR3 is TGTGCCAGCAGTGTTAACTTAGCGGCCCCCATCAATGAGCAGTTCTTC.

The chain carries TRBV7-2 and TRBJ2-2; D possibly corresponds to TRBD1 (6 bases). V was shortened by 5 bases and J by 4 bases, with 11 bases between the two germline ends. Germline values: CDR1 SGHTA, CDR2 FQGNSA. The CDR3 consists of 14 residues. The CDR3 nucleotides read TGTGCCAGCAGCCCGCAGGGGTTCACCGGGGAGCTGTTTTTT. Protein product: CASSPQGFTGELFF.

This sequence joins TRBV19 and TRBJ1-5; D ambiguous. Trimming stripped 6 bases from V and 5 bases from J, with 17 bases between. CDR1 LNHDA and CDR2 SQIVND come from the germline V gene (reference sequence). This CDR3 spans 15 amino acids. The CDR3 is CASSRTSRGDQPQHF. In DNA, the CDR3 is TGTGCCAGTAGCCGGACCAGCCGCGGGGATCAGCCCCAGCATTTT. Full variable domain (outside the CDR3, taken from reference TRBV19 and TRBJ1-5): DGGITQSPKYLFRKEGQNVTLSCEQNLNHDAMYWYRQDPGQGLRLIYYSQIVNDFQKGDIAEGYSVSREKKESFPLTVTSAQKNPTAFYLCASSRTSRGDQPQHFGDGTRLSIL.

The rearrangement uses TRBV11-2 and TRBJ2-1; D gene uncertain. Germline V CDR1 and CDR2: SGHAT, FQNNGV. Trimming pared 7 bases from V and 0 bases from J, leaving 19 bases between. This CDR3 comprises 17 residues. The CDR3 spells CASTERSAQYSYNEQFF. The DNA for the CDR3 is TGTGCCAGCACTGAAAGGAGCGCCCAATACTCCTACAATGAGCAGTTCTTC.

This clonotype was seen a few times. V is TRBV7-8 and J is TRBJ2-2; D remains ambiguous. The CDR3 length is 16 residues. Trimming left V 4 bases short and J 6 bases short, with 18 bases between. Germline CDR1 SGHVS, CDR2 FQNEAQ. The CDR3 sequence is CASSSRVRAYPGELFF. The CDR3 nucleotides are TGTGCCAGCAGCTCTCGTGTACGGGCCTACCCCGGGGAGCTGTTTTTT.